Below are 8 T cell receptor beta chains sequenced from a single sample in a study of Graves' ophthalmopathy and Graves' hyperthyroidism. As the template, RNA transcripts were used to amplify TCR beta CDR3 regions. Second-round multiplex PCR followed a first-round RT-PCR using HTBI primers. Each CDR3 protein is one row after TCRdb ran MiXCR on the multiplex PCR reads. This sample has 340,000 or so distinct CDR3 sequences, with roughly 15% found just once. The sample consisted of peripheral blood. The source of these receptors is an adult man with Graves' ophthalmopathy.

This clonotype showed up just a few times. V and J are TRBV12-3 or TRBV12-4 and TRBJ1-2; possible D gene TRBD1, 5 bases. With 3 bases removed from V and 4 bases from J, the gap between germline ends came to 9 bases. The CDR3 has 13 amino acids. The CDR3 reads CASSFQGTYGYTF. In DNA, the CDR3 is TGTGCCAGCAGTTTTCAGGGAACCTATGGCTACACCTTC.

On this clonotype: This may come from a read error, since a much larger clone is one base off. Likely a read error: the CDR3 ends without its conserved phenylalanine or tryptophan. The rearrangement uses TRBV25-1 and TRBJ2-7; 9 nucleotides line up with TRBD1. V was pared by 6 bases and J by 0 bases, with 12 bases of the junction left unmatched. The CDR3 sequence is 17 residues long. Germline CDR1 and CDR2: MGHDK and SYGVNS. In nucleotides, the CDR3 is TGTGCCAGCAGCCACCTATCCGGGACAGGGACCTCCTACGAGCAGTACCTC. Translation: CASSHLSGTGTSYEQYL.

This clonotype was recorded at least ten times. V is TRBV9 and J is TRBJ2-7; D is possibly TRBD1 (7 bases). This CDR3 has 14 amino acids. The germline V gene has CDR1 SGDLS and CDR2 YYNGEE. V was cut by 4 bases and J by 2 bases, with 13 bases left in between. The CDR3 loop reads CASSPRGTAYEQYF. As DNA, the CDR3 is TGTGCCAGCAGCCCCCGGGGGACAGCCTACGAGCAGTACTTC.

This clonotype has a count of ten or more. Here the CDR3 DNA reads TGTGCCAGCAGCCAACGAAACACTGAAGCTTTCTTT. Protein sequence: CASSQRNTEAFF. The chain carries TRBV18 and TRBJ1-1; D is unclear. The germline V gene encodes CDR1 KGHSH and CDR2 LQKENI. The CDR3 spans 12 residues. Trimming pared 8 bases from V and 2 bases from J, leaving 9 bases between.

The count of this clonotype is one. The chain couples TRBV6-1 to TRBJ2-4, with D possibly being TRBD2 (6 bases). Trimming stripped 2 bases from V and 9 bases from J, with 14 bases between. Germline loops: CDR1 MNHNS, CDR2 SASEGT. The CDR3 extends over 14 amino acids. This chain's CDR3 is CASSERVPEGIQYF. Written as DNA, the CDR3 is TGTGCCAGCAGTGAAAGGGTTCCGGAGGGCATTCAGTACTTC.

This clonotype was picked up many times. The CDR3 sequence is CASSEFRGIGELFF. For the CDR3, the DNA is TGTGCCAGCAGTGAATTTCGGGGAATCGGGGAGCTGTTTTTT. V is TRBV6-1 and J is TRBJ2-2; tentative D call: TRBD2 (5 bases). Germline V gene sequence: CDR1 MNHNS, CDR2 SASEGT. V was clipped by 2 bases and J by 7 bases, with 11 bases between them. This CDR3 has 14 amino acids.

This clonotype was detected ten times or more. V gene TRBV29-1 combines with J gene TRBJ1-1, with D possibly being TRBD1 (5 bases). Per the germline V gene, CDR1 is SQVTM and CDR2 is ANQGSEA. The CDR3 consists of 13 residues. The germline V and J ends were trimmed by 4 bases and 4 bases, with 13 bases remaining between them. The DNA of the CDR3 is TGCAGCGTTGTAAGGCAGGGCGGCACTGAAGCTTTCTTT. Translating gives CSVVRQGGTEAFF.

This clonotype was counted ten times or more. The chain combines TRBV7-8 with TRBJ2-5; 7 nucleotides match TRBD1. CDR3 length: 15 amino acids. Trimming took 6 bases from V and 5 from J; bases not matched to a gene: 12. Germline-derived CDR1 and CDR2 are SGHVS and FQNEAQ. CDR3 DNA: TGTGCCAGCAGACTTAGAGTAGGGGGCGGCGAGACCCAGTACTTC. Its translation is CASRLRVGGGETQYF.